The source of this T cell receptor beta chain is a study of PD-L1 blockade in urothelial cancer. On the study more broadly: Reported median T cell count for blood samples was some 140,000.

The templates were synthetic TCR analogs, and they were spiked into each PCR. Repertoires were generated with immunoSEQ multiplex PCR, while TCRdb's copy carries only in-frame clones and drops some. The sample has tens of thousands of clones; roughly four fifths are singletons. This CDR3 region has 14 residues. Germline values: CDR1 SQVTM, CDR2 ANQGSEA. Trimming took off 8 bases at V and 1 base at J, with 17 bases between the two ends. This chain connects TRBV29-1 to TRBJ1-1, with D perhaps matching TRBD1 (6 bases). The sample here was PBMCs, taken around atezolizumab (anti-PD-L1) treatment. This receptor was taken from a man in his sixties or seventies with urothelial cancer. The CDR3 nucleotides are TGCAGCTTTAACACGGGCAGGGGGAACACTGAAGCTTTCTTT. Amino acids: CSFNTGRGNTEAFF. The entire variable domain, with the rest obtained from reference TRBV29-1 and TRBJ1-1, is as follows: SAVISQKPSRDICQRGTSLTIQCQVDSQVTMMFWYRQQPGQSLTLIATANQGSEATYESGFVIDKFPISRPNLTFSTLTVSNMSPEDSSIYLCSFNTGRGNTEAFFGQGTRLTVV.